This T cell receptor (beta chain) is from a study of beta chain features in type 1 diabetes. Study-level background: There was similarity between patients and healthy donors in age, gender and cell yields.

Concerning this clone itself: The antigen remains undetermined. Other DNA sequences in the sample encode the same CDR3.

All of the isolated RNA was reverse transcribed, so expressed TCRB transcripts were sequenced. Clones were read by immunoSEQ multiplex PCR, and TCRdb kept only the in-frame ones, dropping some. This table holds 450,000 to 600,000 clones, roughly 31% found once. V gave up 4 bases and J gave up 0 bases, with 1 base separating them. CDR1 SGHRS and CDR2 YFSETQ come from the germline V gene. The CDR3 has 11 amino acids. The study's findings and limits: Within each of all four CD4+ subsets, Type 1 diabetes patients had TCRB CDR3s that were moderately but significantly shorter. The similarity of naive, central memory and Treg TCRB repertoires appeared greater among patients than among healthy donors. Shorter templates may be favored by PCR, equally so in patients and controls.

This chain connects TRBV5-1 to TRBJ2-5; D uncertain. The receptor was isolated from a man aged 18 to 29 in good health. Sequences were obtained from naive CD4+ T cells from blood. The CDR3 sequence is CASSNQETQYF. The DNA of the CDR3 is TGCGCCAGCAGCAACCAAGAGACCCAGTACTTC.